The next 7 T cell receptor beta chains were all read from a single sample in a study of cytomegalovirus exposure and HLA in healthy donors. Use of 60 Vbeta and 13 Jbeta primers characterized the PCR. Assay: immunoSEQ multiplex PCR; the TCRdb copy retains only in-frame clones and omits some. The sample holds 200,000 to 250,000 clones; roughly 80% are singletons and the top ten take roughly 3%. The sequenced sample consisted of PBMCs. Receptor source: a woman in her 30s in good health and CMV-seronegative.

The rearrangement links TRBV19 to TRBJ1-5; 10 positions match TRBD1. CDR3 length: 13 residues. The V gene end was trimmed by 6 bases and the J gene end by 5 bases; junction bases not matched to a gene: 1. Germline values: CDR1 LNHDA, CDR2 SQIVND (reference sequence). CDR3 coding DNA: TGTGCCAGTAGGGGACAGGGGTATCAGCCCCAGCATTTT. Translating it yields CASRGQGYQPQHF.

This chain links TRBV11-2 with TRBJ2-2; TRBD1 matches 10 bases. The length of the CDR3 is 17 residues. V lost 1 base and J lost 3; bases outside the gene matches: 5. Germline-derived CDR1 and CDR2 are SGHAT and FQNNGV. CDR3 nucleotides: TGTGCCAGCAGCTTAGCCGAGACAGGGGGCTACACCGGGGAGCTGTTTTTT. This encodes CASSLAETGGYTGELFF. The variable domain in full, with the rest retrieved from reference TRBV11-2 and TRBJ2-2, is EAGVAQSPRYKIIEKRQSVAFWCNPISGHATLYWYQQILGQGPKLLIQFQNNGVVDDSQLPKDRFSAERLKGVDSTLKIQPAKLEDSAVYLCASSLAETGGYTGELFFGEGSRLTVL.

The chain recombines TRBV6-4 with TRBJ2-7; tentative D call: TRBD2 (5 bases). V lost 6 bases to trimming and J lost 0 bases, with 12 bases between them. The CDR3 extends over 14 amino acids. The germline V gene encodes CDR1 MRHNA and CDR2 SNTAGT. Written as DNA, the CDR3 is TGTGCCAGCAGCTGGACTTCGAGCTCCTACGAGCAGTACTTC. Its protein product is CASSWTSSSYEQYF.

The chain uses TRBV5-6 and TRBJ2-5; D remains unclear. The J call is in doubt because the DNA end fits TRBJ2-7 better. The CDR3 is made up of 13 amino acids. The germline gives CDR1 SGHDT, CDR2 YYEEEE. This CDR3 reads CASSITTTYEQYF. The CDR3 DNA reads TGTGCCAGCAGCATTACTACAACCTACGAGCAGTACTTC.

The chain links TRBV6-1 to TRBJ1-5; D ambiguous. The V and J ends lost 6 bases and 3 bases respectively, with 9 bases between them. This CDR3 comprises 13 residues. CDR1 is MNHNS and CDR2 is SASEGT in the germline V gene. The CDR3 reads CASSDITNQPQHF. The CDR3 DNA reads as TGTGCCAGCAGCGACATTACCAATCAGCCCCAGCATTTT.

This sequence joins TRBV5-1 and TRBJ1-5; D gene uncertain. From germline, CDR1 is SGHRS and CDR2 YFSETQ. This CDR3 has 15 amino acids. The V end was cut by 4 bases, the J end by 7 bases, with 18 bases between. The CDR3 sequence: CASSLAPGEQQPQHF. DNA of the CDR3: TGCGCCAGCAGCCTGGCGCCGGGAGAACAGCAGCCCCAGCATTTT.

In its sample, this clone was seen a few times. The chain couples TRBV27 to TRBJ1-6; D not resolved. Trimming removed 3 bases at V and 5 bases at J, with 8 bases between. Looked up from germline, CDR1 is MNHEY and CDR2 is SMNVEV (reference sequence). This CDR3 region has 14 residues. This CDR3 is CASSFWANNSPLHF. The CDR3 coding sequence is TGTGCCAGCAGTTTCTGGGCCAATAATTCACCCCTCCACTTT.